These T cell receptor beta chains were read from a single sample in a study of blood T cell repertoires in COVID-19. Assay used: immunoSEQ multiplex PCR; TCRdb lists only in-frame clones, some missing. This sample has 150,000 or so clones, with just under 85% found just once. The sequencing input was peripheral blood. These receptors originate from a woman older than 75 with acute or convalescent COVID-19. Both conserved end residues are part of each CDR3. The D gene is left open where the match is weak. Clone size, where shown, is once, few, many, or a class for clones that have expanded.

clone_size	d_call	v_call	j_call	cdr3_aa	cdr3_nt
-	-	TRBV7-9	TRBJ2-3	CASSLTPTGPSEDTQYF	TGTGCCAGCAGCTTAACTCCCACAGGGCCGTCCGAAGATACGCAGTATTTT
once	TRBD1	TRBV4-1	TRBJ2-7	CASSQWDSYEQYF	TGCGCCAGCAGCCAATGGGACAGCTACGAGCAGTACTTC
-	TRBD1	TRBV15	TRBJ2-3	CATGTGPDTQYF	TGTGCCACCGGGACAGGGCCAGATACGCAGTATTTT
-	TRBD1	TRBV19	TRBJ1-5	CASAEGQGDQPQHF	TGTGCCAGTGCCGAGGGACAGGGGGATCAGCCCCAGCATTTT
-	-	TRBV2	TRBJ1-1	CASSELRVAEAFF	TGTGCCAGCAGTGAATTACGAGTAGCTGAAGCTTTCTTT
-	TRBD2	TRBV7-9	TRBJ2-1	CASSLGLAGGLLYNEQFF	TGTGCCAGCAGCTTAGGGCTAGCGGGGGGTTTACTCTACAATGAGCAGTTCTTC
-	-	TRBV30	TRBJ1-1	CAWSVMAALEAFF	TGTGCCTGGAGTGTTATGGCGGCCCTTGAAGCTTTCTTT
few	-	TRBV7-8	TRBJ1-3	CASSLVGNGNTIYF	TGTGCCAGCAGCTTAGTCGGGAATGGAAACACCATATATTTT
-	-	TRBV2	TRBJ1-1	CATSDSLNTEAFF	TGTGCCACTTCGGACAGTTTGAACACTGAAGCTTTCTTT
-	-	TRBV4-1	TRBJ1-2	CASSTQGSLNGYTF	TGCGCCAGCAGCACACAGGGAAGTCTGAATGGCTACACCTTC
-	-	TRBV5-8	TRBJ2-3	CASSFISSGTLQGTDTQYF	TGTGCCAGCAGTTTTATATCCTCCGGGACTCTTCAAGGGACAGATACGCAGTATTTT
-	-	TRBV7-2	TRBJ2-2	CASLRGGSNTGELFF	TGTGCCAGCCTCCGAGGGGGAAGTAACACCGGGGAGCTGTTTTTT
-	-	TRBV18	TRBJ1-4	CASSPGDEKLFF	TGTGCCAGCTCACCCGGGGATGAAAAACTGTTTTTT
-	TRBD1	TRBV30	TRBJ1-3	CAWSVNRGSGNTIYF	TGTGCCTGGAGTGTGAACAGGGGCTCTGGAAACACCATATATTTT
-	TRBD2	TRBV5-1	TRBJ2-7	CASSLTGTSGAAQYF	TGCGCCAGCAGCTTGACCGGGACTAGCGGGGCCGCGCAGTACTTC
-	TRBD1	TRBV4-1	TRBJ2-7	CASSQRQGAPSYEQYF	TGCGCCAGCAGCCAAAGACAGGGGGCCCCCTCCTACGAGCAGTACTTC
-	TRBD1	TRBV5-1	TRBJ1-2	CASSSEDRVSGYTF	TGCGCCAGCAGCTCAGAAGACAGGGTGAGCGGCTACACCTTC
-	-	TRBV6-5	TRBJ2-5	CASSLFTGETQYF	TGTGCCAGCAGTTTATTTACGGGAGAGACCCAGTACTTC
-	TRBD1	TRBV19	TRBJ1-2	CATQGGGSGYTF	TGTGCCACCCAGGGGGGTGGGAGTGGCTACACCTTC
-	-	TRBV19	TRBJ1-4	CASREGSPGKLFF	TGTGCCAGTAGGGAGGGAAGCCCGGGAAAACTGTTTTTT
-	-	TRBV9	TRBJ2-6	CASSVVARSSGANVLTF	TGTGCCAGCAGCGTAGTAGCCCGGTCCTCTGGGGCCAACGTCCTGACTTTC
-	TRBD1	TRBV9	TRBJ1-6	CASTRGGTGDSPLHF	TGTGCCAGCACCAGAGGGGGGACAGGGGATTCACCCCTCCACTTT
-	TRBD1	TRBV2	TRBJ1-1	CASRIGRQGSTEAFF	TGTGCCAGCAGAATAGGTCGACAGGGAAGCACTGAAGCTTTCTTT
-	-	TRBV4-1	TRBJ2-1	CASSQDKGSAEASYNEQFF	TGCGCCAGCAGCCAAGATAAGGGTTCGGCGGAGGCCTCCTACAATGAGCAGTTCTTC
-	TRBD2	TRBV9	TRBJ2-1	CASSVVASGGWSNEQFF	TGTGCCAGCAGCGTAGTGGCTAGCGGGGGGTGGAGCAATGAGCAGTTCTTC
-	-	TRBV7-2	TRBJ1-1	CASSLVGTRGEAFF	TGTGCCAGCAGCTTAGTCGGAACCCGAGGGGAAGCTTTCTTT
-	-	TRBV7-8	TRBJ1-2	CASSLGGVPGVYGYTF	TGTGCCAGCAGCTTAGGGGGAGTCCCGGGCGTCTATGGCTACACCTTC
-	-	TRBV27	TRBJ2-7	CASSPTQAYEQYF	TGTGCCAGCAGTCCTACTCAAGCCTACGAGCAGTACTTC
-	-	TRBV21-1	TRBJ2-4	CAPLGRLTAKNIQYF	TGTGCGCCCCTGGGGCGGTTGACAGCCAAAAACATTCAGTACTTC
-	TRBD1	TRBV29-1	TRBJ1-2	CSVAGQGSFGYTF	TGCAGCGTTGCCGGACAGGGATCCTTTGGCTACACCTTC
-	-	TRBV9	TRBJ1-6	CASSVASSSYNSPLHF	TGTGCCAGCAGCGTGGCTAGTAGCTCCTATAATTCACCCCTCCACTTT
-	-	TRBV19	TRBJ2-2	CASSLPAGAAGELFF	TGTGCCAGTAGCCTCCCCGCGGGGGCGGCCGGGGAGCTGTTTTTT
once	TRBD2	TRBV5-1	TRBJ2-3	CASSPGTSGGGTYF	TGCGCCAGCAGCCCCGGGACTAGCGGGGGTGGGACCTATTTT
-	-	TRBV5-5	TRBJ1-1	CASSLARRNTEAFF	TGTGCCAGCAGCTTGGCCCGGAGGAACACTGAAGCTTTCTTT
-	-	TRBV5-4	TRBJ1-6	CASSLRQLNSPLHF	TGTGCCAGCAGCTTAAGACAGTTAAATTCACCCCTCCACTTT
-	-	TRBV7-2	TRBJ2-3	CASSHDRTSTDTQYF	TGTGCCAGCAGCCACGACAGGACCTCCACAGATACGCAGTATTTT
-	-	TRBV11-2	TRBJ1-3	CASSLGATGNTIYF	TGTGCCAGCAGCTTAGGGGCAACTGGAAACACCATATATTTT
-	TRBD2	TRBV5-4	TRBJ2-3	CASSFKRGVDTQYF	TGTGCCAGCAGCTTTAAGCGGGGGGTCGATACGCAGTATTTT
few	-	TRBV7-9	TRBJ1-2	CASSLTGNPPWESGYTF	TGTGCCAGCAGCCTAACAGGGAACCCCCCTTGGGAGAGTGGCTACACCTTC
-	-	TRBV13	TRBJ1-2	CASSLVGRFYGYTF	TGTGCCAGCAGCTTAGTGGGGCGCTTCTATGGCTACACCTTC
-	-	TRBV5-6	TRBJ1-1	CASSWGVAAFF	TGTGCCAGCAGCTGGGGGGTGGCAGCTTTCTTT
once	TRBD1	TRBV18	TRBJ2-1	CASSSSGQGFEQFF	TGTGCCAGCTCATCTTCGGGACAGGGCTTCGAGCAGTTCTTC
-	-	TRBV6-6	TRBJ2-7	CASSKDSAEQYF	TGTGCCAGCAGCAAGGACAGTGCCGAGCAGTACTTC
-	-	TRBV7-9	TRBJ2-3	CASSLERRGPSTDTQYF	TGTGCCAGCAGCTTAGAACGCAGGGGACCTAGCACAGATACGCAGTATTTT
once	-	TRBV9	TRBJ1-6	CASSARTSYNSPLHF	TGTGCCAGCAGCGCCCGGACTAGCTATAATTCACCCCTCCACTTT
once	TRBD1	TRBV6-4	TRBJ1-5	CASSGIGTGGNQPQHF	TGTGCCAGCAGTGGGATTGGGACAGGGGGCAATCAGCCCCAGCATTTT
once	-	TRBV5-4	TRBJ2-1	CASRPPVGEQFF	TGTGCCAGCAGGCCCCCGGTTGGTGAGCAGTTCTTC
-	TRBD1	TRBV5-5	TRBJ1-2	CASSWGGQGQDGYTF	TGTGCCAGCAGCTGGGGCGGACAGGGCCAGGATGGCTACACCTTC
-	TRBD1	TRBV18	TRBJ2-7	CASSPGTASYEQYF	TGTGCCAGCTCACCAGGGACAGCCTCCTACGAGCAGTACTTC
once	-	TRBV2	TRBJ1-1	CASDRTANTEAFF	TGTGCCAGCGACAGGACGGCGAACACTGAAGCTTTCTTT
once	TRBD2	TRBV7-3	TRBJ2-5	CASSSLGGETQYF	TGTGCCAGCAGCTCACTCGGGGGGGAGACCCAGTACTTC
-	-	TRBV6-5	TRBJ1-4	CASSSFNEKLFF	TGTGCCAGCAGTTCCTTTAATGAAAAACTGTTTTTT
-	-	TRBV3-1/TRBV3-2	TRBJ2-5	CASSPGPSFTGETQYF	TGTGCCAGCAGCCCCGGACCGAGCTTTACAGGGGAGACCCAGTACTTC
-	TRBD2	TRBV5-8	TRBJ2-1	CASSSLAGLRNEQFF	TGTGCCAGCAGCTCGTTAGCGGGGTTACGCAATGAGCAGTTCTTC
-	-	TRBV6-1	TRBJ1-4	CASSDPPGEGEKLFF	TGTGCCAGCAGTGATCCTCCGGGGGAAGGAGAAAAACTGTTTTTT
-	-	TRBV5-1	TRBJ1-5	CASSLDINQPQHF	TGCGCCAGCAGCTTGGACATCAATCAGCCCCAGCATTTT
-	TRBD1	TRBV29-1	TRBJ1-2	CSADRTGFQGYGYTF	TGCAGCGCTGATAGGACAGGGTTTCAGGGCTATGGCTACACCTTC
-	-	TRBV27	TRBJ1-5	CASSEYRDSNQPQHF	TGTGCCAGCAGTGAGTACAGGGATAGCAATCAGCCCCAGCATTTT
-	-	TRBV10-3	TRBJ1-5	CAISESDNSNQPQHF	TGTGCCATCAGTGAGTCTGACAATAGCAATCAGCCCCAGCATTTT
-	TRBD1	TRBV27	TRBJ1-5	CASRGQGAYQPQHF	TGTGCCAGCAGGGGACAGGGGGCTTATCAGCCCCAGCATTTT